This paragraph reports one T cell receptor (beta chain). A much bigger clone sits one base away, suggesting this may be a read error. This CDR3 region has 15 residues. Germline V gene sequence: CDR1 KGHSH, CDR2 LQKENI. Trimming removed 2 bases at V and 11 bases at J, with 21 bases between. To make TCR beta libraries, researchers used iRepertoire HTBI primers and Arm-PCR of CDR3 regions. Each CDR3 protein gets one entry after TCRdb re-called the multiplex PCR reads with MiXCR. The sample records a few hundred thousand distinct CDR3 sequences, about 15% being singletons. Time point denoted: newly diagnosed GD, antithyroid drugs for less than 3 months. Making the TCR library involved RNA that had been extracted from PBMCs. This record belongs to a study of regulatory T cells in long-lasting Graves disease. Study as a whole: Newly diagnosed Graves' patients had under 3 months of antithyroid drugs.

These data also formed part of another study, on T cells in Graves' hyperthyroidism and ophthalmopathy. That study adds: First-round RT-PCR with HTBI primers amplified the TCR CDR3 region.

The specimen comprised peripheral blood mononuclear cells (PBMCs), sampled at new diagnosis, from a patient treated with antithyroid drugs. The chain couples TRBV18 to TRBJ2-5; weak D call: TRBD1 (6 bases). This TCR came from a woman aged 40 to 55 with Graves disease. The CDR3 reads CASSPYRDLYNEQYF. CDR3 nucleotides: TGTGCCAGCTCACCATACAGGGATCTATACAATGAGCAGTACTTC.